This TCR beta chain originates from a study of Ad26.COV2.S vaccination and SARS-CoV-2 variants. Turning to the study itself: Doses of Ad26.COV2.S were injected into muscle once or twice, 56 days apart.

CDR1 MNHEY and CDR2 SVGAGI come from the germline V gene. Trimming took off 8 bases at V and 9 bases at J, with 16 bases between the two ends. The CDR3 is made up of 13 amino acids. Treatment given: around 19 received Ad26.COV2.S at low or high dose, single or two shots; roughly five received placebo; per-sample allocation not given. Following the first vaccine or placebo injection, samples were taken on day 63. The study's findings and limits: In TCR breadth and depth analyses, total T cell responses may have been underestimated. Responses of spike-specific T cells (both CD8+ and CD4+) reportedly showed substantial breadth after vaccination.

Libraries were prepared by immunoSEQ multiplex PCR; TCRdb keeps only in-frame clonotypes and omits some of them. The table includes fewer than 500,000 clones, 90% detected once. A note on this clone: Its matching antigen is unknown.

The sequence was collected from a person aged 18 to 59 who received the Ad26.COV2.S COVID-19 vaccine or a placebo. The specimen was peripheral blood, collected in a trial of Ad26.COV2.S vaccine versus placebo. The rearrangement uses TRBV6-5 and TRBJ2-2; D might be TRBD1 (6 bases). Written as DNA, the CDR3 is TGTGCCAGCGTAGACAGGTCCCACCGGGAGCTGTTTTTT. This codes for CASVDRSHRELFF.